This T cell receptor beta chain was profiled in a study of cytomegalovirus exposure and HLA in healthy donors. PCR was performed using 60 Vbeta and 13 Jbeta primers. Only in-frame clones appear in the TCRdb table, and some are missing; sequencing was by immunoSEQ multiplex PCR. The repertoire has 90,000 to 95,000 clones, around 76% of them found once; the top ten carry 0.45% to 0.6%. The specimen sequenced was PBMCs. The receptor was derived from a man aged 25-40 years in good health and CMV-seronegative.

The CDR3 nucleotides are TGTGCCAGCAGTGAGTGGGGCCGTGAAAACATTCAGTACTTC. Its protein product is CASSEWGRENIQYF. The chain employs TRBV6-1 and TRBJ2-4, with a possible D match to TRBD1 (5 bases). Trimming removed 3 bases from V and 5 bases from J, with 11 bases in between. The CDR3 runs 14 residues. From germline, CDR1 is MNHNS and CDR2 SASEGT.